This T cell receptor (beta chain) was retrieved from a study of blood T cell repertoires in COVID-19. Followed over time, Seattle patients had been enrolled while infection was active. Produced via immunoSEQ multiplex PCR; TCRdb's table is partial and in-frame only. The sample contains about 260,000 clones, more than 85% of which appear only once. CDR1 is SQVTM, CDR2 ANQGSEA, per germline. The CDR3 totals 16 residues. V lost 3 bases, J lost 6 bases, and 8 bases stayed unmatched. What was sequenced was peripheral blood. The V gene is TRBV29-1, the J gene TRBJ2-7; 16 bases fit TRBD2. The origin of this receptor is a woman aged 55-75 years with COVID-19, enrolled during active disease. The CDR3 region has the DNA TGCAGCGTTGAGGGACTAGCGGGAGGGCCAGGGAGCGAGCAGTACTTC. Protein sequence: CSVEGLAGGPGSEQYF.